The T cell receptor (beta chain) under discussion was sequenced for a study of regulatory T cells in long-lasting Graves disease. General observations from the study: TRBV28, TRBJ1-2 and TRBJ2-5 were favored in persistent disease. Persistent Graves' patients possessed reduced TCR diversity relative to recently diagnosed ones. The study found persistent patients shared more public clonotypes (roughly 3,000) than new patients (966).

In this sample, this clonotype turned up many times. Its specificity is not known. At one boundary the junction diverges from the germline segment, which might be a read error. Building the TCR beta libraries relied on iRepertoire HTBI primers, and CDR3 regions underwent Arm-PCR. TCRdb used MiXCR to reprocess the multiplex PCR reads, holding one entry per CDR3 protein. Of 350,000 to 500,000 distinct CDR3 sequences in the sample, around 17% were seen once. The CDR3 is 13 residues long. Germline V gene lookup returns CDR1 GTSNPN and CDR2 SVGIG (reference sequence). Sample time point: newly diagnosed GD, antithyroid drugs for less than 3 months. PBMCs provided the RNA from which the TCR library was made. This sample also belongs to another study, concerning T cells in Graves' hyperthyroidism and ophthalmopathy. That study reports: Most expanded thyroid clonotypes above 0.001 recurred in blood.

This chain uses TRBV30 with TRBJ2-1; D not certain. The sequencing here drew on peripheral blood mononuclear cells (PBMCs), taken at new diagnosis, from a patient treated with antithyroid drugs. The TCR originated in a woman in her late teens or twenties with Graves disease. CDR3 sequence (DNA): TGTGCCTGGAGTGTGCTCTCCTACACTGAGCAGTTCTTC. Translated, it gives CAWSVLSYTEQFF.